Listed below are T cell receptor beta chains from one sample, sequenced in a study of siplizumab effects on memory and regulatory T cells. Assay used: immunoSEQ multiplex PCR; TCRdb lists only in-frame clones, some missing. Of fewer than 100,000 clones listed, 85% to 95% were seen once; the top ten hold about a fifth. The sequencing input was CD8+ T cells sorted from blood. These TCRs come from a human donor in good health. CDR3s include the opening cysteine and the closing phenylalanine or tryptophan. Each record gives: V gene, clone size, J gene, D gene, CDR3 DNA, CDR3 protein. The D gene is left open where the match is weak. Clone size is not always given. Where it is, it says once, few, many or a class for expanded clones.

TRBV6-5	.	TRBJ2-5	.	TGTGCCAGCAGTTACTCGATTAGTGGACAAGAGACCCAGTACTTC	CASSYSISGQETQYF
TRBV14	.	TRBJ2-3	.	TGTGCCAGCAGCCAAATTTCCCCCTCAGACACGCAGTATTTT	CASSQISPSDTQYF
TRBV18	.	TRBJ2-3	.	TGTGCCAGCTCACCAACAAATGCTCACGTCCAAACCTCAGATACGCAGTATTTT	CASSPTNAHVQTSDTQYF
TRBV7-6	.	TRBJ2-7	.	TGTGCCAGCTCAGTGGGTGGCGGAGGGGTTGGCGCCTACGAGCAGTACTTC	CASSVGGGGVGAYEQYF
TRBV19	.	TRBJ2-3	.	TGTGCCAGTAGTATCACGGGGTCAGCCTTATCCACAGATACGCAGTATTTT	CASSITGSALSTDTQYF
TRBV5-1	.	TRBJ1-1	.	TGCGCCAGCAGCTTGGCTGGGACCGCGAACACTGAAGCTTTCTTT	CASSLAGTANTEAFF
TRBV19	.	TRBJ2-1	TRBD2	TGTGCCAGTAAACTAGCGGGTATAAATGAGCAGTTCTTC	CASKLAGINEQFF
TRBV5-6	.	TRBJ2-3	.	TGTGCCAGCAGCTTCCTTTCTGATACGCAGTATTTT	CASSFLSDTQYF
TRBV27	.	TRBJ2-2	.	TGTGCCAGCAGTCCCTTCTTCGGGGAGCTGTTTTTT	CASSPFFGELFF
TRBV5-1	once	TRBJ2-1	TRBD2	TGCGCCAGCAGCTTGGATCTAGCGGGAGTTTACAATGAGCAGTTCTTC	CASSLDLAGVYNEQFF
TRBV27	.	TRBJ2-1	TRBD2	TGTGCCAGCAGCAACCTAGCGGGAGGGCCGGGCAATGAGCAGTTCTTC	CASSNLAGGPGNEQFF
TRBV5-1	.	TRBJ2-7	TRBD2	TGCGCCAGCAGCCTCACTAGCGGGGCCTACGAGCAGTACTTC	CASSLTSGAYEQYF